This T cell receptor beta chain was documented in a study of cytomegalovirus exposure and HLA in healthy donors. Study results and limitations: TCR beta V- and J-gene trimming, according to a later analysis, was linked to a missense DCLRE1C variant.

Germline lookup yields CDR1 SNHLY and CDR2 FYNNEI. The trim removed 7 bases at V and 7 bases at J, leaving 8 bases unmatched. CDR3 length: 14 residues. The count of this clone is one. The antigen remains undetermined. The PCR ran on 60 Vbeta and 13 Jbeta primers. Sequencing was performed with immunoSEQ multiplex PCR; in TCRdb, only in-frame clones are kept and a portion is missing. This table has about 110,000 clones, about three quarters appearing once. J is TRBJ2-2 and V is TRBV2; 8 bases match TRBD2. What was sequenced was PBMCs. This receptor was identified in a woman aged 55 to 70 in good health and CMV-seropositive. This CDR3 is CASTNAGGGGELFF. The CDR3 DNA sequence: TGTGCCAGCACTAACGCGGGAGGAGGCGGGGAGCTGTTTTTT.